This T cell receptor beta chain stems from a study of blood T cell repertoires in COVID-19. Study background: COVID-19 samples collected from the United States, Italy and Spain covered acute and convalescent phases. The analysed material was cDNA or gDNA that came from T cells, B-cell-depleted T cells, or PBMCs.

Original analysis: Quantification of nucleated cells was approximated via reference gene primer amplification. Profiling relied on immunoSEQ multiplex PCR, and the TCRdb table lists in-frame clones only, not all of them. V, J and clone size reflect that table, while D and trimming were determined from the DNA. The sample gives 96,000 or so clones, around 90% of which show up once; 4% to 5% is in the top ten. Only one count was recorded for this clone. V lost 4 bases and J lost 4, with 16 bases in between. From germline, CDR1 is SGHNT and CDR2 YENEEA. The CDR3 has 15 amino acids. The chain links TRBV11-3 to TRBJ2-5, with D possibly TRBD1 on 6 matching bases. The TCR was taken from a human donor with COVID-19, enrolled during active disease. The donor label of this sample is uncertain. The sample was peripheral blood. DNA for the CDR3: TGTGCCAGCAGCTGGAGCCAACAGGGAACAGAGACCCAGTACTTC. Translated, it gives CASSWSQQGTETQYF.